This T cell receptor beta chain was captured by sequencing in a study of blood T cell repertoires in COVID-19. Study at large: COVID-19 samples, acute and convalescent, were from the United States, Italy and Spain. In each case, the material was cDNA or gDNA derived from T cells, B-cell-depleted T cells, or PBMCs.

The V end was cut by 4 bases, the J end by 0 bases, with 12 bases between. The length of the CDR3 is 15 residues. Germline loops: CDR1 SEHNR, CDR2 FQNEAQ (reference sequence). Original processing methods: For nucleated cells, counts were estimated from reference gene primer amplification. Clones were read by immunoSEQ multiplex PCR, and TCRdb kept only the in-frame ones, dropping some. Clone size and the V and J calls come from that table; the DNA yielded D and trimming. The sample holds over 200,000 clones; around 90% are singletons and the top ten take approximately 2.5%. Source material: peripheral blood. This chain joins TRBV7-9 and TRBJ1-2; D remains ambiguous. The receptor was derived from a man aged 30 to 45 with COVID-19, enrolled during active disease. The CDR3 DNA sequence: TGTGCCAGCAGCTATGAGGAGGGAGCTAACTATGGCTACACCTTC. Protein: CASSYEEGANYGYTF.